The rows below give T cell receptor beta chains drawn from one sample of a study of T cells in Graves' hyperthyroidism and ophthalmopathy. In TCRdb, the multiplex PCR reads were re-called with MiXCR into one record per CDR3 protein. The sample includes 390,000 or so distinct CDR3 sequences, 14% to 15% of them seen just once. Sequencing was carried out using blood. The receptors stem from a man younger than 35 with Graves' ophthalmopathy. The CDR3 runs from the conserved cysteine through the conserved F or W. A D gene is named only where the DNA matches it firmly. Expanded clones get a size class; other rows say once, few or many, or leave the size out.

TGTGCCAGCAACGATCCCCCTACAGGTTTGAAGTACGAGCAGTACTTC,CASNDPPTGLKYEQYF,many,TRBV6-1,TRBJ2-7,NA
TGTGCCAGCAGTTTCGGGGTTATGGGGGCCGAGACCCAGTACTTC,CASSFGVMGAETQYF,many,TRBV6-1,TRBJ2-5,NA
TGTGCCAGCAGCTTACTACTCGTCACTCCCGATTCACCCCTCCACTTT,CASSLLLVTPDSPLHF,NA,TRBV5-6,TRBJ1-6,NA
TGTGCCAGCAACGGCTGGGGGCTATACGAGCAGTACTTC,CASNGWGLYEQYF,many,TRBV11-2,TRBJ2-7,NA
TGTGCCAGCAGCTTAGGGCCAGGAGGTGGGGAGCTGTTTTTT,CASSLGPGGGELFF,many,TRBV11-2,TRBJ2-2,NA
TGTGCCACCAGTGATTTCTCAGGACAGGGGGCGGCGGAGGAGCAGTACTTC,CATSDFSGQGAAEEQYF,many,TRBV24-1,TRBJ2-7,TRBD1
TGTGCCAGCAGCTTAGCGCAGTTGAAAGCGAACACCGGGGAGCTGTTTTTT,CASSLAQLKANTGELFF,many,TRBV7-2,TRBJ2-2,NA
TGTGCCAGCTCACCACTTAATCCCGCCCGCGGGGAGCTGTTTTTT,CASSPLNPARGELFF,few,TRBV18,TRBJ2-2,NA
TGTGCCAGCAGCTACGATCTTTCTGACTCTGGAAACACCATATATTTT,CASSYDLSDSGNTIYF,few,TRBV9,TRBJ1-3,NA
TGTGCCAGCAGCCAAGAAGTTGGAATGAGGAATGAGCAGTTCTTC,CASSQEVGMRNEQFF,many,TRBV3-1,TRBJ2-1,NA
TGTGCCAGTAGTGGAGGCGGGGGGGCTTACAATGAGCAGTTCTTC,CASSGGGGAYNEQFF,NA,TRBV19,TRBJ2-1,TRBD2
TGTGCCAGCAGTTACGGGGACAAACCCAAGTACTTC,CASSYGDKPKYF,many,TRBV6-6,TRBJ2-5,NA
TGTGCCTGGAGTGTACACGGGTATGGCACAGATACGCAGTATTTT,CAWSVHGYGTDTQYF,few,TRBV30,TRBJ2-3,NA
TGCAGTGCTCCCCCTATTCCGGGACAACTCCAAGAGACCCAGTACTTC,CSAPPIPGQLQETQYF,many,TRBV20-1,TRBJ2-5,NA
TGTGCCAGCAGTGTTACACACTCCTCGCAAGAGACCCAGTACTTC,CASSVTHSSQETQYF,few,TRBV6-4,TRBJ2-5,NA
TGTGCCAGCAGGTTGAGCACAGATACGCAGTATTTT,CASRLSTDTQYF,many,TRBV12-3/TRBV12-4,TRBJ2-3,NA
TGTGCCAGCAGTTACTCGCAGCGGGAGGGCACAGATACGCAGTATTTT,CASSYSQREGTDTQYF,many,TRBV6-2/TRBV6-3,TRBJ2-3,TRBD2
TGCAGTGCCGAACTGACTAACTCCTACGAGCAGTACTTC,CSAELTNSYEQYF,many,TRBV20-1,TRBJ2-7,NA
TGCGCCAGCAGCCACGAACTCACGGACGAGCAGTACTTC,CASSHELTDEQYF,many,TRBV4-1,TRBJ2-7,NA
TGTGCCAGTAGTATAGATACGGAGACTTTCCATCAGCCCCAGCATTTT,CASSIDTETFHQPQHF,NA,TRBV19,TRBJ1-5,NA
TGTGCCAGCAGTTTCGGGACGAGCGGATCGAAACTGTTTTTT,CASSFGTSGSKLFF,many,TRBV12-3/TRBV12-4,TRBJ1-4,NA
TGTGCCAACAGACCGCCGGGACTGTACAATGAGCAGTTCTTC,CANRPPGLYNEQFF,NA,TRBV6-1,TRBJ2-1,NA
TGTGCCAGCAGTGGGTGGGGTCGGGAGCGGGATTCACCCCTCCACTTT,CASSGWGRERDSPLHF,NA,TRBV6-1,TRBJ1-6,NA
TGCGCCAGCAGCTTACGGGGATATGAGCAGTTCTTC,CASSLRGYEQFF,few,TRBV5-1,TRBJ2-1,NA
TGCAGCGTTGGCGGGTCCTATGGCTACACCTTC,CSVGGSYGYTF,NA,TRBV29-1,TRBJ1-2,NA